This T cell receptor (beta chain) was identified in a study of blood T cell repertoires in COVID-19. Study context: Italy, Spain and the United States were the sources of the convalescent and acute COVID-19 samples. From T cells, B-cell-depleted T cells, or PBMCs came the material, which was cDNA or gDNA.

The CDR3 contains 15 residues. Trimming left V 4 bases short and J 1 base short, with 11 bases between. Germline lookup yields CDR1 MGHRA and CDR2 YSYEKL. In the original analysis: The authors estimated nucleated cell counts from reference gene primer amplification. Clones were sequenced by immunoSEQ multiplex PCR, and TCRdb holds only the in-frame ones, with some missing. That table gives V, J and clone size, and the DNA gave D and trimming. Of more than 150,000 clones listed, 87% are singletons. Sequenced material: peripheral blood. V usage is TRBV4-1 and J usage is TRBJ1-5; D call uncertain. The receptor comes from a woman aged 18-29 years who had recovered from COVID-19. The chain's CDR3 is CASSPFGGSNQPQHF. The CDR3 DNA is TGCGCCAGCAGCCCCTTTGGAGGGAGCAATCAGCCCCAGCATTTT.